Only a few counts were recorded for the clone carrying this T cell receptor beta chain. The target antigen is unknown. The sample belongs to a study of T cell repertoires in cytomegalovirus infection. Whole-study results and caveats: Individuals carrying CMV plus the relevant HLA were identified by cumulative frequency of public TCR beta families.

The V end lost 2 bases, the J end lost 8 bases, and 12 bases lay between the germline ends. The CDR3 consists of 13 residues. Looked up from germline, CDR1 is LNHNV and CDR2 is YYDKDF (reference sequence). TCRdb used MiXCR to reprocess the reads, holding one entry per CDR3 protein. The sample yields about 260,000 distinct CDR3 sequences, approximately 8.3% seen once. This sequence originates from a human donor in good health (CMV status not recorded). Some clones in this sample may be carry-over from other donors' samples. The V call is TRBV15, the J call TRBJ1-2; tentative D call: TRBD1 (6 bases). Specimen: PBMCs. For the CDR3, the DNA is TGTGCCACCAGCAGATCAGACAGGTTGGGCTACACCTTC. This gives the protein CATSRSDRLGYTF.